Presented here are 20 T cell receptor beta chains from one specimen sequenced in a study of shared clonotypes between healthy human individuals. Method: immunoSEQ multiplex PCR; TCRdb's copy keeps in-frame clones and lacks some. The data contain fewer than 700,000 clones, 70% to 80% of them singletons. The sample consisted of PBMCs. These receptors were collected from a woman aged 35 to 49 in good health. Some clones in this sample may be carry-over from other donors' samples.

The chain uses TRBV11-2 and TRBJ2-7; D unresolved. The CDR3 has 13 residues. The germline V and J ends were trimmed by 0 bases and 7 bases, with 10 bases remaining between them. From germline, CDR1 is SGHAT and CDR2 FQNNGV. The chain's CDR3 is CASSLDRTREQYF. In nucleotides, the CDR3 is TGTGCCAGCAGCTTAGATAGAACCCGAGAGCAGTACTTC.

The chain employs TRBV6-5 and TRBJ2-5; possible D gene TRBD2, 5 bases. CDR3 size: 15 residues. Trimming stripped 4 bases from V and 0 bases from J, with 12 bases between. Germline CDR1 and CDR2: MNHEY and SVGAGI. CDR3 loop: CASSSEGLYQETQYF. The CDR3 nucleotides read TGTGCCAGCAGTTCCGAGGGTCTGTACCAAGAGACCCAGTACTTC.

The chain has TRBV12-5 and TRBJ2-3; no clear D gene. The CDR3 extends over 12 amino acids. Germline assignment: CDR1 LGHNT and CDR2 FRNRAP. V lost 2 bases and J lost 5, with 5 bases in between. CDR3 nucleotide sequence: TGTGCTAGTGGTTTGAGCCGAGATACGCAGTATTTT. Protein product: CASGLSRDTQYF.

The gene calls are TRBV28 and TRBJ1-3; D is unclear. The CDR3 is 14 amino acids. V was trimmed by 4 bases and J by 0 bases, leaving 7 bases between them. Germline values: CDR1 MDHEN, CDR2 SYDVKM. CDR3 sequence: CASSSLSSGNTIYF. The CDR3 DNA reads TGTGCCAGCAGTTCCCTTTCCTCTGGAAACACCATATATTTT.

The CDR3 nucleotides read TGTGCCAGCAGTTACTACAGCATCTACGAGCAGTACTTC. Translating gives CASSYYSIYEQYF. The chain couples TRBV6-6 to TRBJ2-7; no definite D call. The germline gives CDR1 MNHNY, CDR2 SVGAGI (reference sequence). V dropped 1 base and J dropped 3 bases, with 7 bases sitting between them. The CDR3 is 13 residues long.

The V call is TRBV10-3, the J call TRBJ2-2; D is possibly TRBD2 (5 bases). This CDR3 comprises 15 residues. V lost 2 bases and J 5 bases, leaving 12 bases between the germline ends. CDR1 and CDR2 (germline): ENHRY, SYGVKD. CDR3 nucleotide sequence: TGTGCCATCAGTGAGCCAAGTCGGGGTACCGGGGAGCTGTTTTTT. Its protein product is CAISEPSRGTGELFF.

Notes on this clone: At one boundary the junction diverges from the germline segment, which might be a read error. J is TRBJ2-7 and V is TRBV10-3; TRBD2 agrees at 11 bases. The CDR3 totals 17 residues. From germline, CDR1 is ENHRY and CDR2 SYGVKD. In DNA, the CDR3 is TGTGCCATCAGTGAGTACAATACTGGATTAGTAGCGGGAGGGAGACACTTC. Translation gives CAISEYNTGLVAGGRHF.

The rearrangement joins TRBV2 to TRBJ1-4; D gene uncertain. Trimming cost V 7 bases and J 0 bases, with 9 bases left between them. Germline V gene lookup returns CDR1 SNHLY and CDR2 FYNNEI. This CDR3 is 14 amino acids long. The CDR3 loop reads CASKQASTNEKLFF. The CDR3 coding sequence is TGTGCCAGCAAGCAGGCCTCAACTAATGAAAAACTGTTTTTT.

In DNA form, the CDR3 reads TGTGCCAGCAGCCGCGGACAGTGGGTAGAGACCCAGTACTTC. This translates into CASSRGQWVETQYF. The chain carries TRBV7-9 and TRBJ2-5; D perhaps matches TRBD1 (6 bases). Trimming removed 5 bases at V and 4 bases at J, with 14 bases between. The CDR3 spans 14 residues. CDR1 and CDR2 (germline): SEHNR, FQNEAQ (reference sequence).

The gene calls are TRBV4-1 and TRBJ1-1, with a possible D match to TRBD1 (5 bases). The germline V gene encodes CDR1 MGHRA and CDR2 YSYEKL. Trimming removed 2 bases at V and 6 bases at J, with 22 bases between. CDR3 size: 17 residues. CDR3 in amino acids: CASSQRPVGGRSSEAFF. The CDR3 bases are TGCGCCAGCAGCCAAAGGCCCGTTGGGGGGAGGTCGTCTGAAGCTTTCTTT.

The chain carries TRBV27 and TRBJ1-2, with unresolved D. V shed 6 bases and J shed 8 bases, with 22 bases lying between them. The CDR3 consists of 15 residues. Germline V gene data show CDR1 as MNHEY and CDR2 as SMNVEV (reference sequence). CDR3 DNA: TGTGCCAGCAGGAGAACGGTGACACCCCATTGGGGCTACACCTTC. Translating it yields CASRRTVTPHWGYTF.

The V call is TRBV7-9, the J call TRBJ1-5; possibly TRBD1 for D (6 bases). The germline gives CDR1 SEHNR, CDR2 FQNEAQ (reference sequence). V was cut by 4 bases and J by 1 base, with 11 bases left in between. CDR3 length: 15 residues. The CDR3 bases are TGTGCCAGCAGCTCCAACGGACAGAGCAATCAGCCCCAGCATTTT. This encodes CASSSNGQSNQPQHF.

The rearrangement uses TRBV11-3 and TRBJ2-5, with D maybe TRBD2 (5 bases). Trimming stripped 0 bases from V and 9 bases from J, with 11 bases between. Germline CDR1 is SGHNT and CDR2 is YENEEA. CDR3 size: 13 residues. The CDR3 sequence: CASSLDTRGPQYF. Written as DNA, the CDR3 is TGTGCCAGCAGCTTAGATACTAGAGGCCCCCAGTACTTC.

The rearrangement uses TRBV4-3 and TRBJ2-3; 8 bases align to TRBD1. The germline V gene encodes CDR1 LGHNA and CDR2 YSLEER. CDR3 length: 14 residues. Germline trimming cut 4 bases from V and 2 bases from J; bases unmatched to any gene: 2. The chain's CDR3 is CASSRDRNTDTQYF. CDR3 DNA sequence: TGCGCCAGCAGCCGGGACAGGAACACAGATACGCAGTATTTT.

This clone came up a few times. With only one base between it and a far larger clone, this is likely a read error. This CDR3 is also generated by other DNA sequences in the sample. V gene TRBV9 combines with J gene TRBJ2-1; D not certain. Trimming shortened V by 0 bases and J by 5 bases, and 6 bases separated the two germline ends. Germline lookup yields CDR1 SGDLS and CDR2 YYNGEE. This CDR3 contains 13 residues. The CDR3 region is CASSVGANNEQFF. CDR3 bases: TGTGCCAGCAGCGTAGGCGCCAACAATGAGCAGTTCTTC.

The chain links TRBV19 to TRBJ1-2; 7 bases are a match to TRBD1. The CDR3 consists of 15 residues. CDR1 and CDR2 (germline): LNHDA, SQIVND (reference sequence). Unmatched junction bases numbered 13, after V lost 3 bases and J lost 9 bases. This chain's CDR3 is CASSIKGQTTLSYTF. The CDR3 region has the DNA TGTGCCAGTAGTATTAAGGGACAGACCACCCTAAGCTACACCTTC.

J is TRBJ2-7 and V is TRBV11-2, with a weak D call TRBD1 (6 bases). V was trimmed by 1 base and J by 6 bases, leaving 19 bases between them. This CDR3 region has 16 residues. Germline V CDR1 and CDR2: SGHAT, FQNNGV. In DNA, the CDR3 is TGTGCCAGCAGCTTAGCTGGGCTGCTTAAAGGGGGCGAGCAGTACTTC. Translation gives CASSLAGLLKGGEQYF.

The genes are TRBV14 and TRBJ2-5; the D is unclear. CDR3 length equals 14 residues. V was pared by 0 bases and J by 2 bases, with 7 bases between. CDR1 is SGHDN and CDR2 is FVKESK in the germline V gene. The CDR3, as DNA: TGTGCCAGCAGCCAAGATCGAGCTCAAGAGACCCAGTACTTC. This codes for CASSQDRAQETQYF.

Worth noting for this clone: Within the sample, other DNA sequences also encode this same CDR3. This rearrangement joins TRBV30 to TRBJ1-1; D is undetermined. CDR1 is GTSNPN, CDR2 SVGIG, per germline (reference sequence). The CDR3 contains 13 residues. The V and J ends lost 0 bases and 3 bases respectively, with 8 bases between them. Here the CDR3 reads CAWSVNRDTEAFF. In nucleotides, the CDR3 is TGTGCCTGGAGTGTAAACAGAGACACTGAAGCTTTCTTT.

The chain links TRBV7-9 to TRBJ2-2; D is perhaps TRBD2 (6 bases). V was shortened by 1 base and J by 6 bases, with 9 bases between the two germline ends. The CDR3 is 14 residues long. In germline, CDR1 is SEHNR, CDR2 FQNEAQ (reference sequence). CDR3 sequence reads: CASSLDLAPGELFF. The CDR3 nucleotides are TGTGCCAGCAGCTTAGATCTAGCGCCCGGGGAGCTGTTTTTT.